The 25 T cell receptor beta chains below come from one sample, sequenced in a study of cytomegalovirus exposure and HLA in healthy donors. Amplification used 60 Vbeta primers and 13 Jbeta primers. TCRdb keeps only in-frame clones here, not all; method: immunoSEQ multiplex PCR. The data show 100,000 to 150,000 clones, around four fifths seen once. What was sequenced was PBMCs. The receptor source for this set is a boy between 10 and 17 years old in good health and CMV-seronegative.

In DNA form, the CDR3 reads TGTGCCAGCAGCCACGAGACTAGCGGGAGGACTCGAGACAAAAACATTCAGTACTTC. Translating gives CASSHETSGRTRDKNIQYF. This chain connects TRBV13 to TRBJ2-4, with 13 bases identical to TRBD2. This CDR3 contains 19 residues. The germline V gene has CDR1 PRHDT and CDR2 FYEKMQ (reference sequence). V was pared by 5 bases and J by 3 bases, with 13 bases of the junction left unmatched.

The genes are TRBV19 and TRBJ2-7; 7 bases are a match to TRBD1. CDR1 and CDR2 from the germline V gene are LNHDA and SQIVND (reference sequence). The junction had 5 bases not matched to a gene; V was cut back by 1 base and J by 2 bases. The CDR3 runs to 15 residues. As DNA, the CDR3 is TGTGCCAGTAGTATAGCAACAGGGGAACCCTACGAGCAGTACTTC. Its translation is CASSIATGEPYEQYF.

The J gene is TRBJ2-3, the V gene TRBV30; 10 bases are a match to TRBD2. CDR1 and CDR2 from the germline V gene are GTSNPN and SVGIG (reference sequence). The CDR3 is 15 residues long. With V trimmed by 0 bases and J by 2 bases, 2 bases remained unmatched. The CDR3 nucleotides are TGTGCCTGGAGTGTACTAGCGGGATTCACAGATACGCAGTATTTT. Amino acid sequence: CAWSVLAGFTDTQYF.

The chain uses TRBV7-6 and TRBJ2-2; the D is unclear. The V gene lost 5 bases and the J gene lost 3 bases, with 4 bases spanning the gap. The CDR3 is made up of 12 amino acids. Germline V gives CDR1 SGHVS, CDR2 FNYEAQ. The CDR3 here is CASSPDTGELFF. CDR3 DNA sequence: TGTGCCAGCAGCCCGGACACCGGGGAGCTGTTTTTT. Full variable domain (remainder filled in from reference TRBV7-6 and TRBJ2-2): GAGVSQSPRYKVTKRGQDVALRCDPISGHVSLYWYRQALGQGPEFLTYFNYEAQQDKSGLPNDRFSAERPEGSISTLTIQRTEQRDSAMYRCASSPDTGELFFGEGSRLTVL.

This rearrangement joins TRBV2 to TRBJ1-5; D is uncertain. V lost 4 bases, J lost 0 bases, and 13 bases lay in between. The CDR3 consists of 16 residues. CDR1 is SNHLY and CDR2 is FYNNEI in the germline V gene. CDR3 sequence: CASSGGFLASNQPQHF. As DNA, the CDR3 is TGTGCCAGCAGTGGTGGCTTCCTCGCTAGCAATCAGCCCCAGCATTTT. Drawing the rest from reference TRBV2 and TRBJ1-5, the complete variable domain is EPEVTQTPSHQVTQMGQEVILRCVPISNHLYFYWYRQILGQKVEFLVSFYNNEISEKSEIFDDQFSVERPDGSNFTLKIRSTKLEDSAMYFCASSGGFLASNQPQHFGDGTRLSIL.

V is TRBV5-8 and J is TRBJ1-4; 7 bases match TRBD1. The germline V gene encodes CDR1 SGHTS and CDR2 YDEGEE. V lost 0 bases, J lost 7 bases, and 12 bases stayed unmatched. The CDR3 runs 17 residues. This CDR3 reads CASSLGTGPRASEKLFF. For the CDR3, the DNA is TGTGCCAGCAGCTTGGGGACAGGCCCGCGTGCGAGTGAAAAACTGTTTTTT.

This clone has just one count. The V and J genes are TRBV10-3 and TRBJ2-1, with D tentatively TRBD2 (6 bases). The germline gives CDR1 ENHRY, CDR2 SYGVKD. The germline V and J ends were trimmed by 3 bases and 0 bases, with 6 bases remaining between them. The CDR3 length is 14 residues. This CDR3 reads CAISDSGSYNEQFF. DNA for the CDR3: TGTGCCATCAGTGATAGCGGCTCCTACAATGAGCAGTTCTTC.

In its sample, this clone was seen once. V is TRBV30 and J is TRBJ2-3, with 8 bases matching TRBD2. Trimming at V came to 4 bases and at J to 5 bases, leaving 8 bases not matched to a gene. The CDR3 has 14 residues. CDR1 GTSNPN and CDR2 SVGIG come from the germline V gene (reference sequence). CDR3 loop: CAWTGTRSVDTQYF. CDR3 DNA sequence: TGTGCCTGGACCGGGACTAGGTCGGTAGATACGCAGTATTTT.

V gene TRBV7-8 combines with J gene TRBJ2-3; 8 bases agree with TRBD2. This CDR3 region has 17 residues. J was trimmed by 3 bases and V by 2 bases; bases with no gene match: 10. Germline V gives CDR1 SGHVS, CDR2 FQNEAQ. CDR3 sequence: CASSLLTGGGTTDTQYF. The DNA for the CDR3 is TGTGCCAGCAGCTTACTAACGGGAGGGGGTACGACAGATACGCAGTATTTT.

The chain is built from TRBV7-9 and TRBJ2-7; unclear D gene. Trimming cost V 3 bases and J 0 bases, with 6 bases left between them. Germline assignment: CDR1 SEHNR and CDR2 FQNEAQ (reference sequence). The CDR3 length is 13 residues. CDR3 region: CASSFTGSYEQYF. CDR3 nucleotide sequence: TGTGCCAGCAGCTTTACCGGCTCCTACGAGCAGTACTTC.

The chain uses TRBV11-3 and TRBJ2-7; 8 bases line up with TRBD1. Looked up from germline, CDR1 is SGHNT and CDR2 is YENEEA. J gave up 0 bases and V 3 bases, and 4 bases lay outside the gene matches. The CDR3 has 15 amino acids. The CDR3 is CASSFGQGGSYEQYF. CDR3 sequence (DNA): TGTGCCAGCAGCTTCGGACAGGGCGGCTCCTACGAGCAGTACTTC.

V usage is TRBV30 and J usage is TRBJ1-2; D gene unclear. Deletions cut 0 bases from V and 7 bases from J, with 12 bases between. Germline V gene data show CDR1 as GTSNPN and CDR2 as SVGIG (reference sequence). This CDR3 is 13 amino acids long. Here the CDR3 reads CAWSVPILSGYTF. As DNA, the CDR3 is TGTGCCTGGAGTGTTCCGATCCTATCTGGCTACACCTTC.

The CDR3, as DNA: TGTGCCAGCAGCCAAGATGAACTAGCGGGAGTTATCGGGGAGCTGTTTTTT. This translates into CASSQDELAGVIGELFF. The V and J genes are TRBV4-2 and TRBJ2-2; 11 nucleotides line up with TRBD2. Germline loops: CDR1 LGHNA, CDR2 YNFKEQ. There are 17 residues in the CDR3. Germline trimming cut 0 bases from V and 7 bases from J; bases unmatched to any gene: 7.

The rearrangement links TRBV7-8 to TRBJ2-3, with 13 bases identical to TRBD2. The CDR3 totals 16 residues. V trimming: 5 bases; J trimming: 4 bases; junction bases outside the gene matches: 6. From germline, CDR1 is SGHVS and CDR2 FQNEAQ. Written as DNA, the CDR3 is TGTGCCAGCAGCAACAGACTAGCGGGGGGCCCAGATACGCAGTATTTT. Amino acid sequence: CASSNRLAGGPDTQYF.

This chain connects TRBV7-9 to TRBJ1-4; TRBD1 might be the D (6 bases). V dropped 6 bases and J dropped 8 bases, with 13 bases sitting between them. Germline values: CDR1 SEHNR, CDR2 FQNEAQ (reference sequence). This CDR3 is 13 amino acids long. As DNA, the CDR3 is TGTGCCAGCAGACCGCAGGGGCGGGAAAAACTGTTTTTT. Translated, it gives CASRPQGREKLFF.

DNA for the CDR3: TGTGCCAGCAGCTTAGCCCTTGTTGGGGGCAGGGGAAACTATGGCTACACCTTC. Translated: CASSLALVGGRGNYGYTF. This sequence joins TRBV7-8 and TRBJ1-2, with D perhaps matching TRBD1 (6 bases). The CDR3 totals 18 residues. Between the trimmed V and J ends, which lost 0 bases and 2 bases, there was a span of 19 bases. Germline lookup yields CDR1 SGHVS and CDR2 FQNEAQ.

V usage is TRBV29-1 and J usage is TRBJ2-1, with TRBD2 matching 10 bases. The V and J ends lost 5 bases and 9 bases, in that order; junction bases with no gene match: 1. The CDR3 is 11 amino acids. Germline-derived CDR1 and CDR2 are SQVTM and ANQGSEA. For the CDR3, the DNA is TGCAGCGTTACTAGCGGGATTGAGCAGTTCTTC. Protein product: CSVTSGIEQFF.

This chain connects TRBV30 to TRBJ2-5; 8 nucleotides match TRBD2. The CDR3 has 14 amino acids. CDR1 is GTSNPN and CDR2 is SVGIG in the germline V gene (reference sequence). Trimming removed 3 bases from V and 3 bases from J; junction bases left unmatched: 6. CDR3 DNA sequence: TGTGCCTGGAGCAAAGCGGGAGTAAAAGAGACCCAGTACTTC. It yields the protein CAWSKAGVKETQYF.

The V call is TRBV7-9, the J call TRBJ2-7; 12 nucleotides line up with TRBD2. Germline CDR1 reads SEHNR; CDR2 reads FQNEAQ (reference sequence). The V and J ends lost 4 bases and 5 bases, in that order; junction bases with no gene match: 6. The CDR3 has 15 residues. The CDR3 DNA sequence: TGTGCCAGCAGCTCAACGACTAGCGGGAGCCACGAGCAGTACTTC. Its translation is CASSSTTSGSHEQYF.

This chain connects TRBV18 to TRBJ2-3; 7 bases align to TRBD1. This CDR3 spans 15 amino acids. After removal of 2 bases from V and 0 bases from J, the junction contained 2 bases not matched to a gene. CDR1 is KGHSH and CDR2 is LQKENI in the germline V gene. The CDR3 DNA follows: TGTGCCAGCTCACCAGACAGGGACAGCACAGATACGCAGTATTTT. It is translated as CASSPDRDSTDTQYF.

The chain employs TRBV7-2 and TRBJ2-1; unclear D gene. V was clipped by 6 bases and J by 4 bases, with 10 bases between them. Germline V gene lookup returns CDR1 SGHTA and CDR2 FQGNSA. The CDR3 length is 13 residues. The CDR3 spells CASRASGYNEQFF. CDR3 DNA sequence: TGTGCCAGCAGGGCCTCCGGGTACAATGAGCAGTTCTTC. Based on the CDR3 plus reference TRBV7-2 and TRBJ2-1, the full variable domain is GAGVSQSPSNKVTEKGKDVELRCDPISGHTALYWYRQSLGQGLEFLIYFQGNSAPDKSGLPSDRFSAERTGGSVSTLTIQRTQQEDSAVYLCASRASGYNEQFFGPGTRLTVL.

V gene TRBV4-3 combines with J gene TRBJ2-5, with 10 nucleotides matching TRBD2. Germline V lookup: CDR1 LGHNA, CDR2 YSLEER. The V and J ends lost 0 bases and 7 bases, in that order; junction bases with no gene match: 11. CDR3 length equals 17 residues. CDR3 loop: CASSQEWASGRGTTQYF. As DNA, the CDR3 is TGCGCCAGCAGCCAAGAGTGGGCTAGCGGGAGAGGGACGACCCAGTACTTC.

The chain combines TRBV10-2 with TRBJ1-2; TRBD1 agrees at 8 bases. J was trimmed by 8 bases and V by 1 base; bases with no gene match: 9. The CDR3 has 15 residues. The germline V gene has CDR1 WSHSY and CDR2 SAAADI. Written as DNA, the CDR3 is TGCGCCAGCAGTGAGTTACGGACAGGGAGCGACGGCTACACCTTC. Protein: CASSELRTGSDGYTF.

The CDR3 DNA reads as TGTGCCAGCAGAAGGGGACAGGGGACCTACGAGCAGTACTTC. The encoded protein is CASRRGQGTYEQYF. The chain is built from TRBV6-5 and TRBJ2-7; 10 nucleotides match TRBD1. The length of the CDR3 is 14 residues. V lost 6 bases and J lost 2; bases outside the gene matches: 4. CDR1 MNHEY and CDR2 SVGAGI come from the germline V gene.

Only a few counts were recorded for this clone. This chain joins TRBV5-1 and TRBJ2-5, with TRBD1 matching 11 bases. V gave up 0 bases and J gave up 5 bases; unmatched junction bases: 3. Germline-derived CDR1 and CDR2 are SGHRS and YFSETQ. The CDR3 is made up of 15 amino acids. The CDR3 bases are TGCGCCAGCAGCTTGGGGACAGGGGGCAGGGAGACCCAGTACTTC. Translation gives CASSLGTGGRETQYF.